This TCR beta chain was recorded in a study of CD8+CD57+ T cells in acquired aplastic anemia. Points from the study as a whole: No significant patient-versus-control difference appeared in CD8+ Simpson's diversity.

The CDR3 loop spans 13 amino acids. The germline V gene has CDR1 SGHVS and CDR2 FQNEAQ. V shed 5 bases and J shed 8 bases, with 13 bases lying between them. The study profiled TCR beta VDJ and CDR3 using genomic DNA as template. A single record per CDR3 protein comes from TCRdb applying MiXCR to the reads. The sample holds more than 40,000 distinct CDR3 sequences, roughly 69% seen once. With respect to this clonotype: No antigen is known for it.

Input material: sorted CD4+, CD8+, or CD8+CD57+ T cells (not recorded which) from PBMCs. The clonotype originates from a human donor in good health, serving as a control. The chain combines TRBV7-8 with TRBJ1-5; the D gene is possibly TRBD1 (5 bases). Here the CDR3 reads CASSPQGDKPQHF. Here the CDR3 DNA reads TGTGCCAGCAGCCCACAAGGGGATAAGCCCCAGCATTTT.